The rows below give T cell receptor beta chains drawn from one sample of a study of OX40 agonist ivuxolimab in advanced cancers. The table came from immunoSEQ multiplex PCR; TCRdb's copy has only in-frame clones and leaves some out. The table lists more than 45,000 clones, roughly 84% of them singletons, with around 4.5% in the top ten. The starting material was CD4+ or CD8+ T cells sorted from blood, obtained in a trial of the OX40 agonist ivuxolimab. The receptors derive from an adult with an advanced solid tumor such as melanoma, head and neck, liver or kidney cancer. The CDR3 runs from the conserved cysteine through the conserved F or W. The order of the fields is J gene, D gene, CDR3 length, clone size, V gene, CDR3 DNA, CDR3 protein. A D gene is named only where the DNA matches it firmly. Not all rows give a size; the values are once, few, many and, for expanded clones, a class.

j_gene: TRBJ1-2; d_gene: TRBD1; len: 14; abundance: -; v_gene: TRBV7-9; CDR3nt: TGTGCCAGCAGCTCAACCGGGACAGGCTATGGCTACACCTTC; CDR3aa: CASSSTGTGYGYTF
j_gene: TRBJ2-5; d_gene: TRBD2; len: 19; abundance: -; v_gene: TRBV2; CDR3nt: TGTGCCAGCGGATCCCCCGGGACTAGCGGGAGAAGGAAGCAAGAGACCCAGTACTTC; CDR3aa: CASGSPGTSGRRKQETQYF
j_gene: TRBJ1-3; d_gene: -; len: 14; abundance: -; v_gene: TRBV7-8; CDR3nt: TGTGCCAGCAGCCGTAGGGGCTCTGGAAACACCATATATTTT; CDR3aa: CASSRRGSGNTIYF
j_gene: TRBJ2-5; d_gene: TRBD2; len: 17; abundance: -; v_gene: TRBV7-9; CDR3nt: TGTGCCAGCAGCTTAGCGGAGACTAGCGGGGTCCAAGAGACCCAGTACTTC; CDR3aa: CASSLAETSGVQETQYF
j_gene: TRBJ2-1; d_gene: -; len: 15; abundance: -; v_gene: TRBV2; CDR3nt: TGTGCCAGCAGCCCCTATTTAGCGTACTACAATGAGCAGTTCTTC; CDR3aa: CASSPYLAYYNEQFF
j_gene: TRBJ2-7; d_gene: -; len: 15; abundance: -; v_gene: TRBV28; CDR3nt: TGTGCCAGCAGTTTACCGCGGGTGGAAACCTACGAGCAGTACTTC; CDR3aa: CASSLPRVETYEQYF
j_gene: TRBJ2-1; d_gene: -; len: 13; abundance: -; v_gene: TRBV11-3; CDR3nt: TGTGCCAGCAGCTTTTACAGAGACAATGAGCAGTTCTTC; CDR3aa: CASSFYRDNEQFF
j_gene: TRBJ2-3; d_gene: -; len: 12; abundance: -; v_gene: TRBV9; CDR3nt: TGTGCCAGCTCCCTTAGCCCAGATACGCAGTATTTT; CDR3aa: CASSLSPDTQYF
j_gene: TRBJ1-2; d_gene: TRBD1; len: 15; abundance: -; v_gene: TRBV7-9; CDR3nt: TGTGCCAGCAGCTCCGGGACAGGGGCTACCTATGGCTACACCTTC; CDR3aa: CASSSGTGATYGYTF
j_gene: TRBJ2-5; d_gene: TRBD1; len: 15; abundance: -; v_gene: TRBV4-1; CDR3nt: TGCGCCAGCAGCCAATACAGGGGGCGACAAGAGACCCAGTACTTC; CDR3aa: CASSQYRGRQETQYF
j_gene: TRBJ2-2; d_gene: -; len: 12; abundance: -; v_gene: TRBV6-5; CDR3nt: TGTGCCAGCAGCCGACAGACCGGGGAGCTGTTTTTT; CDR3aa: CASSRQTGELFF
j_gene: TRBJ2-1; d_gene: -; len: 15; abundance: few; v_gene: TRBV7-8; CDR3nt: TGTGCCAGCAGCTTAGAGAGGTTTGGGCGGAATGAGCAGTTCTTC; CDR3aa: CASSLERFGRNEQFF
j_gene: TRBJ2-3; d_gene: -; len: 14; abundance: once; v_gene: TRBV7-9; CDR3nt: TGTGCCAGCAGCTTATCCGGGAACGCAGATACGCAGTATTTT; CDR3aa: CASSLSGNADTQYF
j_gene: TRBJ2-1; d_gene: -; len: 13; abundance: -; v_gene: TRBV7-9; CDR3nt: TGTGCCAGCAGCTCGGAAGTGGAGAATGAGCAGTTCTTC; CDR3aa: CASSSEVENEQFF
j_gene: TRBJ1-5; d_gene: TRBD1; len: 15; abundance: -; v_gene: TRBV6-5; CDR3nt: TGTGCCAGCAGTCCGGGGACAGGGAGAAATCAGCCCCAGCATTTT; CDR3aa: CASSPGTGRNQPQHF
j_gene: TRBJ1-5; d_gene: -; len: 17; abundance: -; v_gene: TRBV27; CDR3nt: TGTGCCAGCGGATTTCCTAGGAACAGGGCTAGCAATCAGCCCCAGCATTTT; CDR3aa: CASGFPRNRASNQPQHF
j_gene: TRBJ1-2; d_gene: TRBD1; len: 13; abundance: -; v_gene: TRBV30; CDR3nt: TGTGCCTGGAGTGTCGACAGGGGCTATGGCTACACCTTC; CDR3aa: CAWSVDRGYGYTF
j_gene: TRBJ1-1; d_gene: -; len: 14; abundance: -; v_gene: TRBV7-2; CDR3nt: TGTGCCAGCAGCTTACGCCCCGATCGGACTGAAGCTTTCTTT; CDR3aa: CASSLRPDRTEAFF
j_gene: TRBJ1-6; d_gene: -; len: 13; abundance: few; v_gene: TRBV11-3; CDR3nt: TGTGCCAGCAGCTTAGGAGGGAATTCACCCCTCCACTTT; CDR3aa: CASSLGGNSPLHF
j_gene: TRBJ1-2; d_gene: TRBD1; len: 13; abundance: few; v_gene: TRBV2; CDR3nt: TGTGCCACCACATTAGGGACAGATTCCGGCTACACCTTC; CDR3aa: CATTLGTDSGYTF
j_gene: TRBJ1-2; d_gene: -; len: 13; abundance: -; v_gene: TRBV6-1; CDR3nt: TGTGCCAGCAGTGAAGGGGGGCTATATGGCTACACCTTC; CDR3aa: CASSEGGLYGYTF
j_gene: TRBJ1-4; d_gene: -; len: 13; abundance: -; v_gene: TRBV29-1; CDR3nt: TGCAGCGTTGAAGCGGGGGGGGGAGAAAAACTGTTTTTT; CDR3aa: CSVEAGGGEKLFF
j_gene: TRBJ1-3; d_gene: -; len: 14; abundance: -; v_gene: TRBV28; CDR3nt: TGTGCCAGCAGTTCGGACAGCTCTGGAAACACCATATATTTT; CDR3aa: CASSSDSSGNTIYF
j_gene: TRBJ1-2; d_gene: TRBD1; len: 15; abundance: -; v_gene: TRBV6-6; CDR3nt: TGTGCCAGCAGTCCGGGGACAGGGCAATCCGCCGGCTACACCTTC; CDR3aa: CASSPGTGQSAGYTF
j_gene: TRBJ2-3; d_gene: -; len: 14; abundance: -; v_gene: TRBV19; CDR3nt: TGTGCCAGTAGTATACGGGACCCCACAGATACGCAGTATTTT; CDR3aa: CASSIRDPTDTQYF